This T cell receptor beta chain comes out of a study of T cell repertoires in cytomegalovirus infection. Study background: HLA-B-restricted CMV epitopes that are well studied, plus recently identified HLA-C-restricted ones, were used by the study. Evidence of both CMV infection and a matching HLA type came from public TCR beta signatures. Study-wide results and caveats: The cumulative frequency of public TCR beta families distinguished individuals who carried CMV together with the relevant HLA. The ex vivo response was dominated by HLA-C-restricted CMV-specific TCR beta clonotypes.

This clonotype was recorded a few times. Its antigen remains unidentified. Via MiXCR, TCRdb re-called the reads, giving one row per CDR3 protein. The data contain fewer than 650,000 distinct CDR3 sequences, 35% to 50% of them singletons. CDR3 length equals 15 residues. The germline V and J ends were trimmed by 5 bases and 2 bases, with 16 bases remaining between them. Per the germline V gene, CDR1 is SGHVS and CDR2 is FNYEAQ. The rearrangement joins TRBV7-6 to TRBJ2-7; D may match TRBD1 or TRBD2 (5 bases each). The material was cultured PBMCs, obtained from culture after CMV antigen stimulation. This clonotype originated in a human donor in good health (CMV status not recorded). Some clones in this sample may be carry-over from other donors' samples. In nucleotides, the CDR3 is TGTGCCAGCAGCCCACGAGTAGGGACGCCCTACGAGCAGTACTTC. Its protein product is CASSPRVGTPYEQYF.